These 8 T cell receptor beta chains were sequenced from one sample in a study of T cells in Graves' hyperthyroidism and ophthalmopathy. Authors of the study amplified TCR beta CDR3 regions from RNA transcripts. First-round RT-PCR targeting the TCR CDR3 was performed with the HTBI primer set. TCRdb re-derived calls from the multiplex PCR reads in MiXCR, one entry per CDR3 protein. The sample has about 420,000 distinct CDR3 sequences; around 15% are singletons. The specimen sequenced was blood. Receptor source: a woman between 18 and 29 years old with Graves' hyperthyroidism.

This chain joins TRBV7-2 and TRBJ1-6; TRBD1 is a possible D gene (6 bases). V lost 5 bases, J lost 9 bases, and 14 bases lay in between. Germline CDR1 reads SGHTA; CDR2 reads FQGNSA. This CDR3 region has 14 residues. The CDR3 DNA follows: TGTGCCAGCAGCCTCGGGACAACAGGTTCACCCCTCCACTTT. It translates to CASSLGTTGSPLHF.

In this sample, this clonotype turned up many times. The chain recombines TRBV9 with TRBJ2-7; 11 bases line up with TRBD2. Per the germline V gene, CDR1 is SGDLS and CDR2 is YYNGEE. V lost 4 bases, J lost 5 bases, and 11 bases stayed unmatched. This CDR3 has 16 amino acids. The CDR3 nucleotides read TGTGCCAGCAGCATCCAAATAGCGGGGGGGACCCACGAGCAGTACTTC. Amino acid sequence: CASSIQIAGGTHEQYF.

This clonotype showed up just a few times. This chain connects TRBV15 to TRBJ2-5; 8 bases fit TRBD2. Losses at the gene ends were 8 bases for V and 3 bases for J; bases not matched to a gene: 5. The CDR3 spans 13 residues. Germline V gene lookup returns CDR1 LNHNV and CDR2 YYDKDF (reference sequence). DNA for the CDR3: TGTGCCACCCAATTTAGCGGGGAAGAGACCCAGTACTTC. Translated, it gives CATQFSGEETQYF.

This clonotype was detected a few times. The gene calls are TRBV27 and TRBJ2-5; maybe TRBD2 (6 bases). The germline CDR1 and CDR2 sequences are MNHEY and SMNVEV (reference sequence). CDR3 length equals 13 residues. Trimming cost V 5 bases and J 4 bases, with 11 bases left between them. CDR3 DNA sequence: TGTGCCAGCAGTAGCAGGGAGGTAGAGACCCAGTACTTC. Translating it yields CASSSREVETQYF.

The chain couples TRBV20-1 to TRBJ2-7; 11 nucleotides align to TRBD2. From germline, CDR1 is DFQATT and CDR2 SNEGSKA (reference sequence). J was trimmed by 0 bases and V by 3 bases; bases with no gene match: 4. The CDR3 loop spans 15 amino acids. CDR3 in amino acids: CSASLAGGDSYEQYF. DNA of the CDR3: TGCAGTGCTAGTTTAGCGGGAGGGGACTCCTACGAGCAGTACTTC.

For this clonotype: A read error may be the cause here, since a much bigger clone is one base away. The genes are TRBV30 and TRBJ2-7; D gene ambiguous. Germline V gene data show CDR1 as GTSNPN and CDR2 as SVGIG (reference sequence). The length of the CDR3 is 14 residues. V was pared by 0 bases and J by 9 bases, with 18 bases between. Written as DNA, the CDR3 is TGTGCCTGGAGTGTTTCGGAATTGCATCCCGGGCAGTACTTC. It specifies CAWSVSELHPGQYF.

The table lists this clonotype with many counts. V and J are TRBV7-9 and TRBJ2-7; the D gene could be TRBD1 or TRBD2 (5 bases each). V was clipped by 3 bases and J by 5 bases, with 17 bases between them. CDR3 length: 15 residues. Per the germline V gene, CDR1 is SEHNR and CDR2 is FQNEAQ (reference sequence). CDR3 nucleotides: TGTGCCAGCAGCTTCTTGGCCGGGACGATGGACGAGCAGTACTTC. This encodes CASSFLAGTMDEQYF.

This clonotype was observed at least ten times. The chain links TRBV3-1 to TRBJ2-2; D call uncertain. V lost 0 bases and J 5 bases, leaving 7 bases between the germline ends. CDR1 is LGHDT and CDR2 is YNNKEL in the germline V gene (reference sequence). The CDR3 is 14 amino acids. Written as DNA, the CDR3 is TGTGCCAGCAGCCAAGATACAGTTACCGGGGAGCTGTTTTTT. It specifies CASSQDTVTGELFF. The full variable domain, rest sourced from reference TRBV3-1 and TRBJ2-2, is DTAVSQTPKYLVTQMGNDKSIKCEQNLGHDTMYWYKQDSKKFLKIMFSYNNKELIINETVPNRFSPKSPDKAHLNLHINSLELGDSAVYFCASSQDTVTGELFFGEGSRLTVL.